These T cell receptor beta chains were read from a single sample in a study of T cells in Graves' hyperthyroidism and ophthalmopathy. TCRdb reprocessed the multiplex PCR reads via MiXCR and lists one record per CDR3 protein. The profile shows 250,000 or so distinct CDR3 sequences, more than 12% of them singletons. Sequencing input: blood. These receptors were collected from a middle-aged woman with Graves' hyperthyroidism that later progressed to Graves' ophthalmopathy. Each CDR3 is given with its conserved first and last residue. D genes are given only for firm matches. Not every row has a clone size; where given, it reads once, few, many or a size class.

abundance: many; j_gene: TRBJ2-5; d_gene: NA; v_gene: TRBV7-9; CDR3nt: TGTGCCAGCAGCTTAAATGACGGAGAGACCCAGTACTTC; CDR3aa: CASSLNDGETQYF
abundance: many; j_gene: TRBJ1-1; d_gene: NA; v_gene: TRBV7-8; CDR3nt: TGTGCCAGCAGACTAGTCTCAGGGAACACTTTTAACACTGAAGCTTTCTTT; CDR3aa: CASRLVSGNTFNTEAFF
abundance: many; j_gene: TRBJ2-7; d_gene: NA; v_gene: TRBV20-1; CDR3nt: TGCAGTGCTAGACCAGGTTTGTACGAGCAGTACTTC; CDR3aa: CSARPGLYEQYF
abundance: few; j_gene: TRBJ1-5; d_gene: NA; v_gene: TRBV20-1; CDR3nt: TGCAGTGCTAGGGGGGCGGGGAGCAATCAGCCCCAGCATTTT; CDR3aa: CSARGAGSNQPQHF
abundance: NA; j_gene: TRBJ2-3; d_gene: NA; v_gene: TRBV15; CDR3nt: TGTGCCACCAGCAGGGCCCTCCCCCCAGATACGCAGTATTTT; CDR3aa: CATSRALPPDTQYF
abundance: few; j_gene: TRBJ2-2; d_gene: TRBD2; v_gene: TRBV20-1; CDR3nt: TGCAGTGGGGGGACTAGCGGCACCGGGGAGCTGTTTTTT; CDR3aa: CSGGTSGTGELFF
abundance: many; j_gene: TRBJ2-7; d_gene: NA; v_gene: TRBV20-1; CDR3nt: TGCAGTGCTAGATCTTCCAGGGCCAACTACGAGCAGTACTTC; CDR3aa: CSARSSRANYEQYF
abundance: many; j_gene: TRBJ2-1; d_gene: TRBD1; v_gene: TRBV27; CDR3nt: TGTGCCAGCAGCGCGGGACAGGGGATCTACAATGAGCAGTTCTTC; CDR3aa: CASSAGQGIYNEQFF
abundance: many; j_gene: TRBJ2-3; d_gene: TRBD2; v_gene: TRBV2; CDR3nt: TGTGCCAGCAGGAGGGGGACTAGCGTTGGCACAGATACGCAGTATTTT; CDR3aa: CASRRGTSVGTDTQYF
abundance: NA; j_gene: TRBJ2-7; d_gene: TRBD2; v_gene: TRBV20-1; CDR3nt: TGCAGTGCTAGAGCGGGGGGAGCCTACGAGCAGTACTTC; CDR3aa: CSARAGGAYEQYF
abundance: many; j_gene: TRBJ2-5; d_gene: TRBD2; v_gene: TRBV4-1; CDR3nt: TGCGCCAGCAGCGCCAGACTAGCGGGAGGAGGTGAGACCCAGTACTTC; CDR3aa: CASSARLAGGGETQYF
abundance: NA; j_gene: TRBJ1-2; d_gene: NA; v_gene: TRBV30; CDR3nt: TGTGCCTGGAGTGTCCTCCAGGGATATGGCTACACCTTC; CDR3aa: CAWSVLQGYGYTF
abundance: NA; j_gene: TRBJ2-1; d_gene: NA; v_gene: TRBV19; CDR3nt: TGTGCCACCCGTCTCGGCAGGATAAATGAGCAGTTCTTC; CDR3aa: CATRLGRINEQFF
abundance: many; j_gene: TRBJ2-7; d_gene: NA; v_gene: TRBV5-1; CDR3nt: TGCGCCAGCAGCTTGCAGGAATCCTACGAGCAGTACTTC; CDR3aa: CASSLQESYEQYF
abundance: many; j_gene: TRBJ2-7; d_gene: TRBD2; v_gene: TRBV6-1; CDR3nt: TGTGCCAGCCAACGGGGGGAAGTAGCGGGAGTCCACGAGCAGTACTTC; CDR3aa: CASQRGEVAGVHEQYF
abundance: many; j_gene: TRBJ2-3; d_gene: TRBD1; v_gene: TRBV19; CDR3nt: TGTGCCAGTAGGCCGGACAGGGGGACAGATACGCAGTATTTT; CDR3aa: CASRPDRGTDTQYF
abundance: many; j_gene: TRBJ2-5; d_gene: TRBD2; v_gene: TRBV4-1; CDR3nt: TGCGCCAGCAGCCAAGCCGCTCAAGCGAGTGCGGGAGGCGAGTTGACCCAGTACTTC; CDR3aa: CASSQAAQASAGGELTQYF
abundance: many; j_gene: TRBJ2-3; d_gene: NA; v_gene: TRBV5-1; CDR3nt: TGCGCCAGCAGCTTGGGATGGTCAGGGGTGACAGATACGCAGTATTTT; CDR3aa: CASSLGWSGVTDTQYF
abundance: NA; j_gene: TRBJ2-3; d_gene: TRBD2; v_gene: TRBV29-1; CDR3nt: TGCAGCGTTGAAATAGCGGGAGGTACAGATACGCAGTATTTT; CDR3aa: CSVEIAGGTDTQYF
abundance: few; j_gene: TRBJ1-1; d_gene: TRBD1; v_gene: TRBV20-1; CDR3nt: TGCAGTGTCGTCGACAGGGATATGAACACTGAAGCTTTCTTT; CDR3aa: CSVVDRDMNTEAFF
abundance: many; j_gene: TRBJ1-1; d_gene: NA; v_gene: TRBV12-3/TRBV12-4; CDR3nt: TGTGCCAGCAGGGACTTCAACACTGAAGCTTTCTTT; CDR3aa: CASRDFNTEAFF
abundance: many; j_gene: TRBJ1-2; d_gene: NA; v_gene: TRBV7-9; CDR3nt: TGTGCCAGCAGCTTGGGGGTTGCCTACACCTTC; CDR3aa: CASSLGVAYTF